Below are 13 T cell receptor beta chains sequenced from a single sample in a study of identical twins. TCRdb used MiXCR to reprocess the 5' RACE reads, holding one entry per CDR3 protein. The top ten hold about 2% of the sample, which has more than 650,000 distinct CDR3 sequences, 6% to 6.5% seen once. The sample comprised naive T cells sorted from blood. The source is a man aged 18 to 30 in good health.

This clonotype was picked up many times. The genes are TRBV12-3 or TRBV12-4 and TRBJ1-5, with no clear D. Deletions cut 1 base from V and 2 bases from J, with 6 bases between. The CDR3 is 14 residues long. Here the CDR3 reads CASSLGSGNQPQHF. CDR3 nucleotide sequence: TGTGCCAGCAGTTTAGGAAGCGGCAATCAGCCCCAGCATTTT.

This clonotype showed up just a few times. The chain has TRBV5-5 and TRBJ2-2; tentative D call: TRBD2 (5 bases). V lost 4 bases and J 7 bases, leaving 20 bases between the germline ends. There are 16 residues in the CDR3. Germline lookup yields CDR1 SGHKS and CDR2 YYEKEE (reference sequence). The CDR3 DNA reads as TGTGCCAGCAGCCCCACCCGGGGAAGTTTGGACGGGGAGCTGTTTTTT. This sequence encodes CASSPTRGSLDGELFF.

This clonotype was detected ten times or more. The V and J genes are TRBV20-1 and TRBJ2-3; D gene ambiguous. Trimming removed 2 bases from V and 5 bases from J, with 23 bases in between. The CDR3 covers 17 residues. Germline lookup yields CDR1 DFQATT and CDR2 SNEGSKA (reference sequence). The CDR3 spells CSARSTWRPKGKDTQYF. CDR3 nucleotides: TGCAGTGCTAGATCTACTTGGCGGCCAAAGGGCAAAGATACGCAGTATTTT.

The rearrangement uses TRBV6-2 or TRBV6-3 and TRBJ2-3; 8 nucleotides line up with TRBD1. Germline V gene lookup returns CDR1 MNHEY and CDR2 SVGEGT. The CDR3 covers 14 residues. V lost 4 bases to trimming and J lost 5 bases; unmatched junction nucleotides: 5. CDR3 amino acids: CASSLDRVKDTQYF. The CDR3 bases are TGTGCCAGCAGTTTGGACAGGGTTAAAGATACGCAGTATTTT.

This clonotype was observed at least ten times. The chain's CDR3 is CSATVAGYYEQYF. Here the CDR3 DNA reads TGCAGTGCTACTGTAGCGGGATACTACGAGCAGTACTTC. The chain is built from TRBV20-1 and TRBJ2-7; 8 bases align to TRBD2. The J segment lost 3 bases and the V segment lost 4 bases, leaving 5 bases of the junction unmatched. This CDR3 is 13 amino acids long. The V gene's germline CDR1 is DFQATT and CDR2 SNEGSKA (reference sequence).

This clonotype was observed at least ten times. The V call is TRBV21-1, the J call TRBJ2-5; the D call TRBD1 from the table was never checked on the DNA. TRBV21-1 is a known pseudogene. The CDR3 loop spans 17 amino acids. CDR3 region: CASSNAKDRGARETQYF. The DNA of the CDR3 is TGTGCCAGCAGCAACGCCAAAGACAGGGGCGCCAGAGAGACCCAGTACTTC.

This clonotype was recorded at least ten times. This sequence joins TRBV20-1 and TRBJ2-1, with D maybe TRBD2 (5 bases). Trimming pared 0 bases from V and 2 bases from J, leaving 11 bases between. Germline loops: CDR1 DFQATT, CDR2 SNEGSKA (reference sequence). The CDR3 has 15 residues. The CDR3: CSARDLRVAYNEQFF. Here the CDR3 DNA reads TGCAGTGCTAGAGATTTGCGGGTCGCCTACAATGAGCAGTTCTTC.

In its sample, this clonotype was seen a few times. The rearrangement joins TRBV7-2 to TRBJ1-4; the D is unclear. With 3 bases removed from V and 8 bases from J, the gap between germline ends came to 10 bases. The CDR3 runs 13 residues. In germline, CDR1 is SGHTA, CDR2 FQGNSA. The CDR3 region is CASSFGELEKLFF. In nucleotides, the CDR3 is TGTGCCAGCAGCTTCGGGGAGCTCGAAAAACTGTTTTTT.

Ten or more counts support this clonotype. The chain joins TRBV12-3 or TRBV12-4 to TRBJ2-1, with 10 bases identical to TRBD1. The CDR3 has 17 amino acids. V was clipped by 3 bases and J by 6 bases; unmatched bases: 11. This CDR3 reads CASSFGRGTGVRNEQFF. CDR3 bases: TGTGCCAGCAGTTTTGGTAGGGGGACAGGGGTCCGCAATGAGCAGTTCTTC.

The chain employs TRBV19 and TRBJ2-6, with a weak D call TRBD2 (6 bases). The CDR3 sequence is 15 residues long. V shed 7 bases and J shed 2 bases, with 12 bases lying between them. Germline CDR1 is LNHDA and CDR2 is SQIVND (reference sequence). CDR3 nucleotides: TGTGCCAGTATCCCCCGGGAGACTGGGGCCAACGTCCTGACTTTC. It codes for CASIPRETGANVLTF.

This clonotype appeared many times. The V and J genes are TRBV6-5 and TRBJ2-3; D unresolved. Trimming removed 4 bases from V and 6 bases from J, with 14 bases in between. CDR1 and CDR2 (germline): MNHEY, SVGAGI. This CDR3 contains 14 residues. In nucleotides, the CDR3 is TGTGCCAGCAGTTCCCGGGCTGTCGCGGATACGCAGTATTTT. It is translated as CASSSRAVADTQYF.

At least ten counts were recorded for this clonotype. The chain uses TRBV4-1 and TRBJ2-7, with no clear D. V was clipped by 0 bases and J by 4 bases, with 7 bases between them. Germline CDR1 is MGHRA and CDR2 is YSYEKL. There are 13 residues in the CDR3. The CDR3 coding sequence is TGCGCCAGCAGCCAAGATTATCTTTACGAGCAGTACGTC. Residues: CASSQDYLYEQYV.

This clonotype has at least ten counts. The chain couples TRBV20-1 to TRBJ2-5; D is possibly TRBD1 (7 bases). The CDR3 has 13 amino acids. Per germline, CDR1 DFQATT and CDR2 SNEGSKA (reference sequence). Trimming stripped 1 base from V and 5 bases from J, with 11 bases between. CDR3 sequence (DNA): TGCAGTGCTAGAGTTCCAGGGGGGGAGACCCAGTACTTC. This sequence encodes CSARVPGGETQYF.